The following is a TCR beta chain sequence with its context. Its specificity is unknown. V lost 5 bases, J lost 2 bases, and 9 bases stayed unmatched. Germline V gene data show CDR1 as SGHTA and CDR2 as FQGNSA. CDR3 size: 16 residues. Assay runs were performed at deep level. The sorted-subset replicate PCRs were given about 210 ng DNA, which is about 30,000 T cell genomes. Sequenced by immunoSEQ multiplex PCR; TCRdb stores in-frame clones only, minus some. Of 550,000 to 600,000 clones in the sample, roughly 98% are singletons; the top ten hold 0.3%. The data were taken from a study of shared clonotypes between healthy human individuals. Overall study findings and caveats: Sample collection involved blood only; tissue repertoires are likely different.

Selected positively for CCR7 and CD45RO-negative, naive CD8 cells excluded terminally differentiated effector memory CD45RA+ cells. The donors, healthy adults who were HIV-negative, had experienced no recent acute infections or vaccinations. This sequence was found in a man aged 30-40 years in good health. The chain employs TRBV7-2 and TRBJ2-3; TRBD1 matches at 8 bases. Sequenced sample: naive CD8+ T cells sorted from blood. As DNA, the CDR3 is TGTGCCAGCAGCGGCGCAGGGGGCTCTTTCACAGATACGCAGTATTTT. This codes for CASSGAGGSFTDTQYF.